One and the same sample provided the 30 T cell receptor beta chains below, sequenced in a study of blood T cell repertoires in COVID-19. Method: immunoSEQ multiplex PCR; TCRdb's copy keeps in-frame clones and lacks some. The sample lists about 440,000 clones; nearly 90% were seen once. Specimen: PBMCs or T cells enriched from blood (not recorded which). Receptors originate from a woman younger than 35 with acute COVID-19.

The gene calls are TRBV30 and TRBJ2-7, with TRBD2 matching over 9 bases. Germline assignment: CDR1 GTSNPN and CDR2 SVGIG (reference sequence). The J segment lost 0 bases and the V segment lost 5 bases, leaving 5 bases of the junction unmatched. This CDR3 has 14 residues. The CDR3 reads CAWDPSGISYEQYF. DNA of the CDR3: TGTGCCTGGGACCCTAGCGGGATCTCCTACGAGCAGTACTTC.

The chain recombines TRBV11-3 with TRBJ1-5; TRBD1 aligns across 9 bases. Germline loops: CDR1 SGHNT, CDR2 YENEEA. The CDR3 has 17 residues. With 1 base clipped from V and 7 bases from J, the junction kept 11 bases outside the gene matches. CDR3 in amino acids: CASSLARTGAEWQPQHF. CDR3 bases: TGTGCCAGCAGCTTAGCCCGGACAGGGGCGGAGTGGCAGCCCCAGCATTTT.

Here the CDR3 DNA reads TGTGCCAGCAGCCAACAGGTCACAGATACGCAGTATTTT. Its translation is CASSQQVTDTQYF. The V and J genes are TRBV3-1 (or the pseudogene TRBV3-2) and TRBJ2-3; no clear D. In germline, CDR1 is LGHDT, CDR2 YNNKEL (reference sequence). V lost 2 bases to trimming and J lost 2 bases, with 5 bases between them. The CDR3 loop spans 13 amino acids.

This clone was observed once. The CDR3 loop is CASSSAGDTGELFF. For the CDR3, the DNA is TGTGCCAGTAGTTCGGCAGGGGACACCGGGGAGCTGTTTTTT. The chain employs TRBV19 and TRBJ2-2; tentatively, D is TRBD1 (6 bases). Germline loops: CDR1 LNHDA, CDR2 SQIVND (reference sequence). Trimming removed 5 bases at V and 3 bases at J, with 10 bases between. The CDR3 has 14 residues.

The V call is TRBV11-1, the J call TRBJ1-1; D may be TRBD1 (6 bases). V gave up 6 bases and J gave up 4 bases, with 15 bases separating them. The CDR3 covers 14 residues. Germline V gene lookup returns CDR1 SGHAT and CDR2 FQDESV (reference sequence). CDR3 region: CASSLDYRATEAFF. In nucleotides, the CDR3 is TGTGCCAGCAGTCTCGACTACAGGGCCACTGAAGCTTTCTTT. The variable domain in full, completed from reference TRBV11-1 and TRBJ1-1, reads EAEVAQSPRYKITEKSQAVAFWCDPISGHATLYWYRQILGQGPELLVQFQDESVVDDSQLPKDRFSAERLKGVDSTLKIQPAELGDSAMYLCASSLDYRATEAFFGQGTRLTVV.

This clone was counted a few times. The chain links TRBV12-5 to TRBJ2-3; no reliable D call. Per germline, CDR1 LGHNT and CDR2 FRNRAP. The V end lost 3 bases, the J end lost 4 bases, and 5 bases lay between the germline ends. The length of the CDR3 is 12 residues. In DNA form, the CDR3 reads TGTGCTAGTGGTTTCGAGGCAGATACGCAGTATTTT. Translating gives CASGFEADTQYF.

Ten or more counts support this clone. CDR3 nucleotide sequence: TGTGCCAGCAGCTCCACCGGTAGCCCTCTGAACACTGAAGCTTTCTTT. Its protein product is CASSSTGSPLNTEAFF. V is TRBV7-9 and J is TRBJ1-1; D is uncertain. The CDR3 runs 16 residues. The V gene lost 4 bases and the J gene lost 0 bases, with 15 bases spanning the gap. Germline V lookup: CDR1 SEHNR, CDR2 FQNEAQ (reference sequence).

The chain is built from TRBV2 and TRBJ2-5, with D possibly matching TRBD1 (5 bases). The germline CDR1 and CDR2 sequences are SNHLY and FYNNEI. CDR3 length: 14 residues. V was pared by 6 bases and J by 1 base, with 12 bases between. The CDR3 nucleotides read TGTGCCAGCAGCGTGACAGTTGGCCAAGAGACCCAGTACTTC. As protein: CASSVTVGQETQYF.

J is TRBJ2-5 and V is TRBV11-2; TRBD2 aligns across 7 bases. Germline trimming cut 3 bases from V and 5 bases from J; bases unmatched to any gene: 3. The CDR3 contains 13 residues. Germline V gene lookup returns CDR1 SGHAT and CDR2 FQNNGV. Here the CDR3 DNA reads TGTGCCAGCAGCTTCGGACTAGAGGAGACCCAGTACTTC. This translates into CASSFGLEETQYF.

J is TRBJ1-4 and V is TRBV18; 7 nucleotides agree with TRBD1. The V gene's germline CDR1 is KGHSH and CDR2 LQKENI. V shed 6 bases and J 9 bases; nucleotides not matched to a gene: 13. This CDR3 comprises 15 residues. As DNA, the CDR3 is TGTGCCAGCTCCCTCAGACAGGGCTGGTTCAAAAAACTGTTTTTT. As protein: CASSLRQGWFKKLFF.

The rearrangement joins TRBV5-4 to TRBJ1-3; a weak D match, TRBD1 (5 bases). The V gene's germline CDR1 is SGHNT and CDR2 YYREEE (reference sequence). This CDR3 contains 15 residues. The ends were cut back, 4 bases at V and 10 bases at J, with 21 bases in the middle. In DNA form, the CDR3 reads TGTGCCAGCAGCGCAGACAGTTCCTGGAGTGGGACCATATATTTT. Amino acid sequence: CASSADSSWSGTIYF.

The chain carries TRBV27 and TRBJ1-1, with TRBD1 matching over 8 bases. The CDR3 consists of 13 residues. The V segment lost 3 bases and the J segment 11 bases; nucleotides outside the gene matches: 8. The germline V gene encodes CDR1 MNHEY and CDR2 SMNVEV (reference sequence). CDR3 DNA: TGTGCCAGCAGTTTTACGACGACAGGGGAGGCTTTCTTT. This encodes CASSFTTTGEAFF.

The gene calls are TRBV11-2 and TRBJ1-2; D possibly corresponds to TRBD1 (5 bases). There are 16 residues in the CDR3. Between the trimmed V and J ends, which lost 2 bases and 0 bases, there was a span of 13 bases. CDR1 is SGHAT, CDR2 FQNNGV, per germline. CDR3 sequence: CASSLRPATANYGYTF. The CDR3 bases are TGTGCCAGCAGCTTACGGCCAGCGACAGCTAACTATGGCTACACCTTC.

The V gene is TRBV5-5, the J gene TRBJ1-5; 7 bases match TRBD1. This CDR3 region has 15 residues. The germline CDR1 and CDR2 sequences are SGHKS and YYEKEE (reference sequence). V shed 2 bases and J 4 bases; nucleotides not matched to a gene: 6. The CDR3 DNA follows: TGTGCCAGCAGCTTCCACAGGGGATCAAATCAGCCCCAGCATTTT. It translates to CASSFHRGSNQPQHF.

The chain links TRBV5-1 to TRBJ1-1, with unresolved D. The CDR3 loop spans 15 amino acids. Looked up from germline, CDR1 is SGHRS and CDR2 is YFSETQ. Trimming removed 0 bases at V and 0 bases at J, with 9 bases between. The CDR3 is CASSLEPGMNTEAFF. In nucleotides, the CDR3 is TGCGCCAGCAGCTTGGAGCCGGGGATGAACACTGAAGCTTTCTTT.

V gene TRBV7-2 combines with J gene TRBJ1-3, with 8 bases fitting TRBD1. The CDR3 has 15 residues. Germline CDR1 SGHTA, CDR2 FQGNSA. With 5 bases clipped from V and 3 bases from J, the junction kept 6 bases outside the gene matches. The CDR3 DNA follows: TGTGCCAGCAGCCGTCCCGGGACAGGTGGAAACACCATATATTTT. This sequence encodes CASSRPGTGGNTIYF.

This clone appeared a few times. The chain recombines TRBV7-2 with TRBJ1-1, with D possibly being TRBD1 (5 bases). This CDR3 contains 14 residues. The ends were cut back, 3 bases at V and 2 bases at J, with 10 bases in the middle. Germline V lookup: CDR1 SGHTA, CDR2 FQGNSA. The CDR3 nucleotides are TGTGCCAGCAGCTTTGGACACCTTAACACTGAAGCTTTCTTT. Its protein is CASSFGHLNTEAFF.

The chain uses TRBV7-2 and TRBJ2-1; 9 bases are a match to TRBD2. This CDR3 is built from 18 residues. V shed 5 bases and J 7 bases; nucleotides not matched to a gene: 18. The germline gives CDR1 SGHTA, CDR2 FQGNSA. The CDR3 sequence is CASSLRLAVLRKRNEQFF. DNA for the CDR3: TGTGCCAGCAGCCTCCGACTAGCGGTCCTGAGGAAGAGGAATGAGCAGTTCTTC. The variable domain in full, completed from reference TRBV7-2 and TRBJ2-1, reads GAGVSQSPSNKVTEKGKDVELRCDPISGHTALYWYRQSLGQGLEFLIYFQGNSAPDKSGLPSDRFSAERTGGSVSTLTIQRTQQEDSAVYLCASSLRLAVLRKRNEQFFGPGTRLTVL.

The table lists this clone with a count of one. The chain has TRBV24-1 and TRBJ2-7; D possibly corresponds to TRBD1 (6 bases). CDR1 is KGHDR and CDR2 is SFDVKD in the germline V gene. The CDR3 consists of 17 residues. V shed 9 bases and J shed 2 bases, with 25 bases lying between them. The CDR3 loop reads CATSRPSYQGRAYEQYF. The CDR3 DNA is TGTGCCACCTCCAGGCCCAGTTATCAGGGGAGAGCCTACGAGCAGTACTTC.

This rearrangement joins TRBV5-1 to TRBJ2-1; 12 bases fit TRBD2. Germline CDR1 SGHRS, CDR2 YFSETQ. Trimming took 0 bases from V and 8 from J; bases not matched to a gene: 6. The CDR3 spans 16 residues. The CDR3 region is CASSLESLAGGDEQFF. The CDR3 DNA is TGCGCCAGCAGCTTGGAATCACTAGCGGGAGGCGATGAGCAGTTCTTC.

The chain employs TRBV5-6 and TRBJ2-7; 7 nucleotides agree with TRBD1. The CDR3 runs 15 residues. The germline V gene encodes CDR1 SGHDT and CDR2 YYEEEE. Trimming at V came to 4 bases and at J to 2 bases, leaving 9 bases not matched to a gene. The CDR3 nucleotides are TGTGCCAGCAGCGCTTCAGACAGGGTACCCTACGAGCAGTACTTC. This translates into CASSASDRVPYEQYF.

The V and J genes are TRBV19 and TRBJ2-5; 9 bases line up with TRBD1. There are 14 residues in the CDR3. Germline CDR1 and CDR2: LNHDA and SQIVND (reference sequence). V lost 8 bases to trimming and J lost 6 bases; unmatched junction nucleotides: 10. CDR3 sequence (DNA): TGTGCCAGTGGATCGGGACAGGGTATGAAGACCCAGTACTTC. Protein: CASGSGQGMKTQYF. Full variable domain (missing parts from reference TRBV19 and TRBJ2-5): DGGITQSPKYLFRKEGQNVTLSCEQNLNHDAMYWYRQDPGQGLRLIYYSQIVNDFQKGDIAEGYSVSREKKESFPLTVTSAQKNPTAFYLCASGSGQGMKTQYFGPGTRLLVL.

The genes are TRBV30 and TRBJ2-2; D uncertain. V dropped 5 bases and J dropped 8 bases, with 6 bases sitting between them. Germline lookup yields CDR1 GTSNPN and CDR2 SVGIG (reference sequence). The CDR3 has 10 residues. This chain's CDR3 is CAWETGELFF. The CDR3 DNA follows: TGTGCCTGGGAAACAGGGGAGCTGTTTTTT.

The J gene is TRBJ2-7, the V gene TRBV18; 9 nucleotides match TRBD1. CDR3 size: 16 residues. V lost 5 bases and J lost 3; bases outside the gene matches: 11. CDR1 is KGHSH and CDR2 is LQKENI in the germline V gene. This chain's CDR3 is CASSSTPQGAYYEQYF. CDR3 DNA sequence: TGTGCCAGCTCATCAACCCCACAGGGGGCGTACTACGAGCAGTACTTC.

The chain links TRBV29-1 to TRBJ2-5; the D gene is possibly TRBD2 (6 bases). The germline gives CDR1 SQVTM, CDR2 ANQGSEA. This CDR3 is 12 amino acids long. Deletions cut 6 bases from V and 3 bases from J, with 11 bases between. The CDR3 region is CSVGTFKETQYF. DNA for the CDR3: TGCAGCGTCGGGACTTTCAAAGAGACCCAGTACTTC.

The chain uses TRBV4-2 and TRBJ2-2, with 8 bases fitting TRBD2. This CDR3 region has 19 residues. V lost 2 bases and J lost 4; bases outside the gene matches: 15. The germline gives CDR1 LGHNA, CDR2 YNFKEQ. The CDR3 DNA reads TGTGCCAGCAGCCAAAGCTCCCGAGGACTAGCTTCTGGCACCGGGGAGCTGTTTTTT. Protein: CASSQSSRGLASGTGELFF.

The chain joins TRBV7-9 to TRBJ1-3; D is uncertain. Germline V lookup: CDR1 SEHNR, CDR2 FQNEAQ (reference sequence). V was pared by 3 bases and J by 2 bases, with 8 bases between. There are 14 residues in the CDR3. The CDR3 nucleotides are TGTGCCAGCAGCTTGGGCATCGCTGGAAACACCATATATTTT. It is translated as CASSLGIAGNTIYF. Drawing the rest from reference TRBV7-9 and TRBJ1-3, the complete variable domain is DTGVSQNPRHKITKRGQNVTFRCDPISEHNRLYWYRQTLGQGPEFLTYFQNEAQLEKSRLLSDRFSAERPKGSFSTLEIQRTEQGDSAMYLCASSLGIAGNTIYFGEGSWLTVV.

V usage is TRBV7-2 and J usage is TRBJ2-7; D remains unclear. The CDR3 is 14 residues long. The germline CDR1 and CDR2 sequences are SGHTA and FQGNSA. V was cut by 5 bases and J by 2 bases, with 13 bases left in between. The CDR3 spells CASSARSTAYEQYF. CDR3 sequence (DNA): TGTGCCAGCAGCGCTCGGAGCACCGCCTACGAGCAGTACTTC.

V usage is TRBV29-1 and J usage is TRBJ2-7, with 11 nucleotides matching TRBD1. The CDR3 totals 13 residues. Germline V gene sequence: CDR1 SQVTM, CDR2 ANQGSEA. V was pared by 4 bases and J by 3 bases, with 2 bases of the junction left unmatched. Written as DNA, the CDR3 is TGCAGCGTTGGGGGGACAGGGGGCTACGAGCAGTACTTC. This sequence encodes CSVGGTGGYEQYF.

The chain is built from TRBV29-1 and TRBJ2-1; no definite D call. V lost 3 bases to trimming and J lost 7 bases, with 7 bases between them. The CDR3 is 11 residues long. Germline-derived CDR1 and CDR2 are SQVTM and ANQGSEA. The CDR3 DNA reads TGCAGCGTTGACCGGTTGAATGAGCAGTTCTTC. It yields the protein CSVDRLNEQFF.